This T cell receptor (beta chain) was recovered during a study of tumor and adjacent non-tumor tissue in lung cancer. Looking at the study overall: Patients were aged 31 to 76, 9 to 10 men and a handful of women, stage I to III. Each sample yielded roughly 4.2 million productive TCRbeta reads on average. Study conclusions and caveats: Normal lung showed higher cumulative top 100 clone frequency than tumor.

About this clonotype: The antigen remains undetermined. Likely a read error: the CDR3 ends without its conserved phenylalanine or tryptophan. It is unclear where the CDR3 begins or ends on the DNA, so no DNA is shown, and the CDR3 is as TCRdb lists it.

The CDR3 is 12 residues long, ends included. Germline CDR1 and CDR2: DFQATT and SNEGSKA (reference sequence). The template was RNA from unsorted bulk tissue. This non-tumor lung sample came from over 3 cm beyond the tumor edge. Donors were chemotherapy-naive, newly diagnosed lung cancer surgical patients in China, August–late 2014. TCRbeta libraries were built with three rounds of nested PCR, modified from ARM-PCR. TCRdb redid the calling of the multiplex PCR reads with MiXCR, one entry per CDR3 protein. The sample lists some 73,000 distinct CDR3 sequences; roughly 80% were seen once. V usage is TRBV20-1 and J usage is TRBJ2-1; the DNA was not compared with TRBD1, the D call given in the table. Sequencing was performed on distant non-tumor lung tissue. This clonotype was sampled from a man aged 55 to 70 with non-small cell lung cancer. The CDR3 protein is CSASGGSYEQLL.